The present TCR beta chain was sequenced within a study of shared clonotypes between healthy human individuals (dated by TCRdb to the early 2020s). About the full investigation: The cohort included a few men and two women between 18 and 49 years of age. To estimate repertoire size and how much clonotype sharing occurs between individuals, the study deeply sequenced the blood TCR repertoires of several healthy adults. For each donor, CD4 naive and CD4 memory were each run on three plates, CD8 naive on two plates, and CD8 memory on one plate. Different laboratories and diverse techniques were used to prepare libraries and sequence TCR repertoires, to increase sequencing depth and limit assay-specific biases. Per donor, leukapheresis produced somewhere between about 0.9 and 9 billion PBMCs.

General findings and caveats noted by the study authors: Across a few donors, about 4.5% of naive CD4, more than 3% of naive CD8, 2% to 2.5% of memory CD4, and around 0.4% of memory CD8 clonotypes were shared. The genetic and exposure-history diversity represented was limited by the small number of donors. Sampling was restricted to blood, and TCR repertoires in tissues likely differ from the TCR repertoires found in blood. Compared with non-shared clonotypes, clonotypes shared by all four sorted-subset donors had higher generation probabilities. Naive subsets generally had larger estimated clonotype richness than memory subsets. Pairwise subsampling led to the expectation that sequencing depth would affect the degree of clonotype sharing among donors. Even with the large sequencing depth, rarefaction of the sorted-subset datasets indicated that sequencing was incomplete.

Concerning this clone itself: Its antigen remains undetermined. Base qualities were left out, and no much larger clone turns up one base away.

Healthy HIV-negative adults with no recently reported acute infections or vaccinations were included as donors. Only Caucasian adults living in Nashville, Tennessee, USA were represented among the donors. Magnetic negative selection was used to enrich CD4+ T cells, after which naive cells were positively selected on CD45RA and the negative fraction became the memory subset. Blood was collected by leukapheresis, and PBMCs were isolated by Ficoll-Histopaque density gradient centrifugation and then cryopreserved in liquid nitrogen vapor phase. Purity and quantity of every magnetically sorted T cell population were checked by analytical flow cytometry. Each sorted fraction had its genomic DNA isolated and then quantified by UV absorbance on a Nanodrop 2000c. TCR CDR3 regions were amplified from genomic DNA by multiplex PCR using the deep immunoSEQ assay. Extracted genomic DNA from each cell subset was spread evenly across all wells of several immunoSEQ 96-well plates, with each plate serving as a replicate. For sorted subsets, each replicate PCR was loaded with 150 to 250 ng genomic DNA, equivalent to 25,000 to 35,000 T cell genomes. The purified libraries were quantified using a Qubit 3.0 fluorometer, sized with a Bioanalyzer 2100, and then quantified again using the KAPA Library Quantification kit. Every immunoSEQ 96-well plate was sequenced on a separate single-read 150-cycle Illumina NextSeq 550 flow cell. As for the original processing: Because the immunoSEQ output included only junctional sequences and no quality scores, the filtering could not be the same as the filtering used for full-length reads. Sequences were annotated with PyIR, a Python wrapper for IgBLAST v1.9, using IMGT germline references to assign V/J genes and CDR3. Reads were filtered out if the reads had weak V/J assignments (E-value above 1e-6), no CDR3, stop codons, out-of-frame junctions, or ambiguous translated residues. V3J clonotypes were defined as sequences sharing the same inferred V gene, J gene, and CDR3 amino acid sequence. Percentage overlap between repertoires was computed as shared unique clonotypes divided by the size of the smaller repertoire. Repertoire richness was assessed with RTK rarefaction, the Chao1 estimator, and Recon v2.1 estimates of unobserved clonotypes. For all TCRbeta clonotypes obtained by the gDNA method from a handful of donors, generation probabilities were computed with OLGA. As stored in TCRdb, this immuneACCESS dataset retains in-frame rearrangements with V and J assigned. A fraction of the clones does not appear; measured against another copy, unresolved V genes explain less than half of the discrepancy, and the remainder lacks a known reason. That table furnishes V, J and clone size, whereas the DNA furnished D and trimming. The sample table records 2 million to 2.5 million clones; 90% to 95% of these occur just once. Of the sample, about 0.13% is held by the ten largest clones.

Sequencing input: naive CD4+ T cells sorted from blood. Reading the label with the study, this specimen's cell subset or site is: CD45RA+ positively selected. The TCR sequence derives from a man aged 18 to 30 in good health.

The nucleotide sequence is given as TGTGCCAGCAGCACGAGACTAGCTGGAGGCAATGAGCAGTTCTTC. Translated, this is CASSTRLAGGNEQFF. This chain is built from TRBV11-3 and TRBJ2-1, with TRBD2 matching 7 junction bases. Sequences SGHNT (CDR1) and YENEEA (CDR2) are obtained from the germline V gene. CDR3 length: 15 amino acids, cysteine to phenylalanine. Only CDR3 DNA remains: 45 bases, in frame from the first base. V trim: 5 bases; J trim: 6 bases; unmatched bases: 10.